A selection of T cell receptor beta chains follows, all from one sample in a study of cytomegalovirus exposure and HLA in healthy donors. Profiling relied on immunoSEQ multiplex PCR, and the TCRdb table lists in-frame clones only, not all of them. The table lists some 130,000 clones, approximately 80% of them singletons. Sequencing was carried out using PBMCs. These receptors originate from a man aged 35 to 55 in good health and CMV-seronegative. The CDR3 runs from the conserved cysteine through the conserved F or W. Each record gives: V gene, J gene, D gene, clone size, CDR3 DNA, CDR3 protein. The D gene is left open where the match is weak. Only part of the rows carry a size: once, few, many, or a class if the clone is expanded.

V gene: TRBV30; J gene: TRBJ2-3; D gene: NA; clone size: NA; CDR3 DNA: TGTGCCTGGCGACAGGGCGGGGTAGATACGCAGTATTTT; CDR3 protein: CAWRQGGVDTQYF
V gene: TRBV14; J gene: TRBJ2-3; D gene: TRBD2; clone size: few; CDR3 DNA: TGTGCCAGCAGCCAAGATCCCACCAGCGGGGAAAGGGAAGATACGCAGTATTTT; CDR3 protein: CASSQDPTSGEREDTQYF
V gene: TRBV28; J gene: TRBJ2-7; D gene: NA; clone size: NA; CDR3 DNA: TGTGCCAGCAGGGCGGGGACCTACGAGCAGTACTTC; CDR3 protein: CASRAGTYEQYF
V gene: TRBV2; J gene: TRBJ2-7; D gene: NA; clone size: NA; CDR3 DNA: TGTGCCAGCAGTGACGCGGGGCCCTCCTACGAGCAGTACTTC; CDR3 protein: CASSDAGPSYEQYF
V gene: TRBV6-6; J gene: TRBJ2-7; D gene: TRBD1; clone size: NA; CDR3 DNA: TGTGCCAGCACTATACAGGGGGTCCACGAGCAGTACTTC; CDR3 protein: CASTIQGVHEQYF
V gene: TRBV28; J gene: TRBJ1-1; D gene: NA; clone size: once; CDR3 DNA: TGTGCCACCGGGGGGGTCCGAAAAGCTTTCTTT; CDR3 protein: CATGGVRKAFF
V gene: TRBV5-8; J gene: TRBJ1-4; D gene: NA; clone size: once; CDR3 DNA: TGTGCCAGCAGCTTGGACGGGAGACTTAATGAAAAACTGTTTTTT; CDR3 protein: CASSLDGRLNEKLFF
V gene: TRBV5-4; J gene: TRBJ2-7; D gene: TRBD1; clone size: NA; CDR3 DNA: TGTGCCAGCAGCTTACAGGGGGCCTCCTACGAGCAGTACTTC; CDR3 protein: CASSLQGASYEQYF
V gene: TRBV28; J gene: TRBJ1-2; D gene: TRBD1; clone size: NA; CDR3 DNA: TGTGCCAGCAGTTTATGGACAGGGGCGGCTAACTATGGCTACACCTTC; CDR3 protein: CASSLWTGAANYGYTF
V gene: TRBV6-1; J gene: TRBJ2-7; D gene: TRBD2; clone size: NA; CDR3 DNA: TGTGCCAGCAACCAAGGACTAGCGGGAGTCTACGAGCAGTACTTC; CDR3 protein: CASNQGLAGVYEQYF
V gene: TRBV18; J gene: TRBJ1-4; D gene: NA; clone size: NA; CDR3 DNA: TGTGCCAGCTCACGAGGGCCTAATGAAAAACTGTTTTTT; CDR3 protein: CASSRGPNEKLFF
V gene: TRBV19; J gene: TRBJ1-4; D gene: TRBD1; clone size: once; CDR3 DNA: TGTGCCAGTACCGTTTTACAGGGGAATCTTGTCAAACTGTTTTTT; CDR3 protein: CASTVLQGNLVKLFF
V gene: TRBV2; J gene: TRBJ2-7; D gene: NA; clone size: NA; CDR3 DNA: TGTGCCAGCAGTTACCGGCGGCAGGGAACCTACGAGCAGTACTTC; CDR3 protein: CASSYRRQGTYEQYF
V gene: TRBV4-3; J gene: TRBJ1-2; D gene: NA; clone size: NA; CDR3 DNA: TGCGCCAGCAGCCAAGATGCGGGTAGTGGCTACACCTTC; CDR3 protein: CASSQDAGSGYTF
V gene: TRBV6-4; J gene: TRBJ2-5; D gene: TRBD2; clone size: few; CDR3 DNA: TGTGCCACCCAAGCGGGGGGGACCCTGGAGACCCAGTACTTC; CDR3 protein: CATQAGGTLETQYF
V gene: TRBV5-1; J gene: TRBJ1-1; D gene: NA; clone size: few; CDR3 DNA: TGCGCCAGCAATAACCAGGGCAACACTGAAGCTTTCTTT; CDR3 protein: CASNNQGNTEAFF
V gene: TRBV29-1; J gene: TRBJ1-5; D gene: NA; clone size: NA; CDR3 DNA: TGCAGCGTTGCCAGGGAAGGCAATCAGCCCCAGCATTTT; CDR3 protein: CSVAREGNQPQHF
V gene: TRBV4-3; J gene: TRBJ2-1; D gene: NA; clone size: NA; CDR3 DNA: TGCGCCAGCAGCCAAGCAGGACTACCGAGCGAGTACAATGAGCAGTTCTTC; CDR3 protein: CASSQAGLPSEYNEQFF
V gene: TRBV28; J gene: TRBJ1-2; D gene: TRBD1; clone size: NA; CDR3 DNA: TGTGCCAGCAGTTCGCTTCGACAGGGGGATAACTATGGCTACACCTTC; CDR3 protein: CASSSLRQGDNYGYTF
V gene: TRBV7-9; J gene: TRBJ1-4; D gene: TRBD1; clone size: once; CDR3 DNA: TGTGCCAGCAGCTTAGCCTCCGGGACAGGGGATGAAAAACTGTTTTTT; CDR3 protein: CASSLASGTGDEKLFF
V gene: TRBV2; J gene: TRBJ2-3; D gene: NA; clone size: NA; CDR3 DNA: TGTGCCAGCAGTCAAGGTGCACTAAGGTCCACAGATACGCAGTATTTT; CDR3 protein: CASSQGALRSTDTQYF
V gene: TRBV9; J gene: TRBJ1-2; D gene: TRBD1; clone size: NA; CDR3 DNA: TGTGCCAGCAGCGTAGTAGGGACAGGGGGCTTGGATGGCTACACCTTC; CDR3 protein: CASSVVGTGGLDGYTF
V gene: TRBV7-9; J gene: TRBJ2-2; D gene: NA; clone size: NA; CDR3 DNA: TGTGCCAGCAGGAAGGCAGGCGGGGAGCTGTTTTTT; CDR3 protein: CASRKAGGELFF
V gene: TRBV30; J gene: TRBJ1-6; D gene: NA; clone size: NA; CDR3 DNA: TGTGCCTGGAGTTGGAGGGGCTGGGATTCACCCCTCCACTTT; CDR3 protein: CAWSWRGWDSPLHF
V gene: TRBV7-2; J gene: TRBJ1-1; D gene: NA; clone size: NA; CDR3 DNA: TGTGCCAGCAGCTCATACACTGAAGCTTTCTTT; CDR3 protein: CASSSYTEAFF
V gene: TRBV6-5; J gene: TRBJ2-7; D gene: TRBD2; clone size: NA; CDR3 DNA: TGTGCCAGCAGTTACTCGTCATGGACTAGTCCCGCCGAGCAGTACTTC; CDR3 protein: CASSYSSWTSPAEQYF
V gene: TRBV27; J gene: TRBJ1-1; D gene: TRBD1; clone size: NA; CDR3 DNA: TGTGCCAGCAGTTTAGGGTATAGGAGGGGGCGGACTGAAGCTTTCTTT; CDR3 protein: CASSLGYRRGRTEAFF
V gene: TRBV7-9; J gene: TRBJ1-4; D gene: TRBD1; clone size: NA; CDR3 DNA: TGTGCCAGCAGCTCCAAGCCCGGGACAGGGGCCGAAAAACTGTTTTTT; CDR3 protein: CASSSKPGTGAEKLFF
V gene: TRBV28; J gene: TRBJ2-2; D gene: NA; clone size: NA; CDR3 DNA: TGTGCCAGCAGTTCAGCCCACAGGGGGGGGACCGGGGAGCTGTTTTTT; CDR3 protein: CASSSAHRGGTGELFF
V gene: TRBV10-3; J gene: TRBJ2-7; D gene: NA; clone size: NA; CDR3 DNA: TGTGCCATCAGTGAGTCGGGCACTTTCTACGAGCAGTACTTC; CDR3 protein: CAISESGTFYEQYF
V gene: TRBV7-2; J gene: TRBJ2-7; D gene: NA; clone size: NA; CDR3 DNA: TGTGCCAGCAGCCCCACGGGGGTTAGGGAGCAGTACTTC; CDR3 protein: CASSPTGVREQYF
V gene: TRBV5-4; J gene: TRBJ1-1; D gene: NA; clone size: NA; CDR3 DNA: TGTGCCAGCAGCTCTAAAGGACGGGGGATGAACACTGAAGCTTTCTTT; CDR3 protein: CASSSKGRGMNTEAFF
V gene: TRBV5-1; J gene: TRBJ2-7; D gene: TRBD2; clone size: once; CDR3 DNA: TGCGCCAGCAGCTTGGGGCTAGCGGGAGCCCTCTACGAGCAGTACTTC; CDR3 protein: CASSLGLAGALYEQYF
V gene: TRBV7-8; J gene: TRBJ2-1; D gene: TRBD2; clone size: NA; CDR3 DNA: TGTGCCAGCTCTACTTGGGGGGGGGTTAACAATGAGCAGTTCTTC; CDR3 protein: CASSTWGGVNNEQFF
V gene: TRBV30; J gene: TRBJ2-3; D gene: TRBD2; clone size: few; CDR3 DNA: TGTGCCTGGAGGATAGGGACTAGCGGGATGGCAGATACGCAGTATTTT; CDR3 protein: CAWRIGTSGMADTQYF
V gene: TRBV11-3; J gene: TRBJ2-3; D gene: NA; clone size: NA; CDR3 DNA: TGTGCCAGCAGCTTAGGCTATGCTAGCACAGATACGCAGTATTTT; CDR3 protein: CASSLGYASTDTQYF
V gene: TRBV10-3; J gene: TRBJ2-5; D gene: NA; clone size: NA; CDR3 DNA: TGTGCCATCAGTGTTTTACTAGCCCGTGAGACCCAGTACTTC; CDR3 protein: CAISVLLARETQYF
V gene: TRBV7-6; J gene: TRBJ2-1; D gene: TRBD2; clone size: NA; CDR3 DNA: TGTGCCAGCAGCCCCTGGGCGGGAGCCTACAATGAGCAGTTCTTC; CDR3 protein: CASSPWAGAYNEQFF
V gene: TRBV7-6; J gene: TRBJ2-3; D gene: NA; clone size: NA; CDR3 DNA: TGTGCCAGCAGCTTAGCGGGCTACCTCACAGATACGCAGTATTTT; CDR3 protein: CASSLAGYLTDTQYF
V gene: TRBV9; J gene: TRBJ1-1; D gene: NA; clone size: NA; CDR3 DNA: TGTGCCAGCAGCGTAGGGGCAGACCCGAACACTGAAGCTTTCTTT; CDR3 protein: CASSVGADPNTEAFF
V gene: TRBV10-3; J gene: TRBJ2-1; D gene: NA; clone size: NA; CDR3 DNA: TGTGCCATCAGGGGAGCGCCGGGCAGGGGTAGCGATGAGCAGTTCTTC; CDR3 protein: CAIRGAPGRGSDEQFF
V gene: TRBV6-5; J gene: TRBJ2-7; D gene: TRBD1; clone size: NA; CDR3 DNA: TGTGCCAGCAGCTCCGGACAGGGCGCCTACGAGCAGTACTTC; CDR3 protein: CASSSGQGAYEQYF
V gene: TRBV9; J gene: TRBJ2-2; D gene: NA; clone size: NA; CDR3 DNA: TGTGCCAGCAGCGTAAGTGCGGGGAACACCGGGGAGCTGTTTTTT; CDR3 protein: CASSVSAGNTGELFF
V gene: TRBV2; J gene: TRBJ2-7; D gene: TRBD2; clone size: NA; CDR3 DNA: TGTGCCAGCAGTTGGGACGGGAGGTTTCAGTACTTC; CDR3 protein: CASSWDGRFQYF
V gene: TRBV6-5; J gene: TRBJ1-1; D gene: TRBD1; clone size: NA; CDR3 DNA: TGTGCCAGCCGGGACAGGGTGAACACTGAAGCTTTCTTT; CDR3 protein: CASRDRVNTEAFF
V gene: TRBV6-5; J gene: TRBJ2-1; D gene: TRBD1; clone size: NA; CDR3 DNA: TGTGCCAGCAGCAGCACAGGGGATGAGCAGTTCTTC; CDR3 protein: CASSSTGDEQFF
V gene: TRBV29-1; J gene: TRBJ2-7; D gene: TRBD1; clone size: NA; CDR3 DNA: TGCAGCGCCCGGGGGGACAGGGTTGTAGACGAGCAGTACTTC; CDR3 protein: CSARGDRVVDEQYF
V gene: TRBV7-3; J gene: TRBJ1-1; D gene: NA; clone size: NA; CDR3 DNA: TGTGCCAGCAGCTTAGGGCGGGATTCTGTAGCTTTCTTT; CDR3 protein: CASSLGRDSVAFF
V gene: TRBV5-1; J gene: TRBJ2-3; D gene: TRBD2; clone size: few; CDR3 DNA: TGCGCCAGCAGCTCGCGTGGGGGGGCAGATACGCAGTATTTT; CDR3 protein: CASSSRGGADTQYF
V gene: TRBV7-3; J gene: TRBJ2-1; D gene: NA; clone size: NA; CDR3 DNA: TGTGCCAGCAGCTTTACTGATGGTATTTCCTACAATGAGCAGTTCTTC; CDR3 protein: CASSFTDGISYNEQFF
V gene: TRBV7-7; J gene: TRBJ2-2; D gene: TRBD2; clone size: NA; CDR3 DNA: TGTGCCAGCAGTCCACGACTAGCGGGGGGGCTGGACACCGGGGAGCTGTTTTTT; CDR3 protein: CASSPRLAGGLDTGELFF
V gene: TRBV30; J gene: TRBJ2-5; D gene: TRBD2; clone size: NA; CDR3 DNA: TGTGCCTGGAATGCGGACACCGGGAGGGAGACCCAGTACTTC; CDR3 protein: CAWNADTGRETQYF
V gene: TRBV5-8; J gene: TRBJ2-7; D gene: NA; clone size: NA; CDR3 DNA: TGTGCCAGCAGCTTGTTAGCGTACGAGCAGTACTTC; CDR3 protein: CASSLLAYEQYF
V gene: TRBV7-2; J gene: TRBJ2-7; D gene: NA; clone size: NA; CDR3 DNA: TGTGCCAGCAGCGAGGCCGTGGGGGACACCTACGAGCAGTACTTC; CDR3 protein: CASSEAVGDTYEQYF
V gene: TRBV6-5; J gene: TRBJ2-5; D gene: TRBD2; clone size: NA; CDR3 DNA: TGTGCCAGCAGTTACGGACTAGCGGGGACGGGAGAGACCCAGTACTTC; CDR3 protein: CASSYGLAGTGETQYF
V gene: TRBV5-1; J gene: TRBJ2-3; D gene: NA; clone size: NA; CDR3 DNA: TGCGCCAGCAGCTTGGATGGCGGAGGCGATACGCAGTATTTT; CDR3 protein: CASSLDGGGDTQYF
V gene: TRBV7-9; J gene: TRBJ1-4; D gene: TRBD1; clone size: NA; CDR3 DNA: TGTGCCAGCAGCGTGACGACAGGGGGGCATGAAAAACTGTTTTTT; CDR3 protein: CASSVTTGGHEKLFF
V gene: TRBV7-9; J gene: TRBJ1-1; D gene: TRBD1; clone size: NA; CDR3 DNA: TGTGCCAGCAGCTTTCTGACAGGGATGGGTAAGACTGAAGCTTTCTTT; CDR3 protein: CASSFLTGMGKTEAFF